This TCR beta chain was documented in a study of cytotoxic CD8 clonotypes in ibrutinib-treated CLL. Whole-study context: Responses comprised 24 partial and 2 complete; at median around 67 months, around 15 remained remitted and about twelve progressed. The average sample held roughly 250,000 productive templates and around 87,000 productive rearrangements. Findings of the study overall: Public clonotypes, an uncommon group, contracted or remained stable on treatment.

As concerns this clone: Its antigen is unknown.

Only in-frame clones appear in the TCRdb table, and some are missing; sequencing was by immunoSEQ multiplex PCR. The sample lists 200,000 or so clones, around 75% occurring once. The TCR was taken from a human donor with chronic lymphocytic leukemia. The starting material was PBMCs, obtained after 12 months of ibrutinib treatment.

The CDR3 is CASSEMYEQFF. The DNA for the CDR3 is TGCGCCAGCAGTGAGATGTATGAGCAGTTCTTC. The rearrangement joins TRBV10-1 to TRBJ2-1; D gene uncertain. The CDR3 is 11 amino acids. The V end was cut by 2 bases, the J end by 8 bases, with 4 bases between. Germline assignment: CDR1 WNHNN and CDR2 SYGVQD (reference sequence).